The 15 T cell receptor beta chains presented below share a single source sample, sequenced in a study of identical twins. TCRdb called the 5' RACE reads again in MiXCR, with one record for every CDR3 protein. This sample yields more than 400,000 distinct CDR3 sequences, of which roughly 15% are seen a single time; 0.35% to 0.45% belongs to the top ten. The data also belong to a second study, concerning yellow fever vaccine responses in identical twins.

The source material was CD4+ T cells sorted from blood. The origin of the receptors is a woman aged 18-35 years in good health.

The J gene is TRBJ2-5, the V gene TRBV5-1; D possibly corresponds to TRBD2 (5 bases). The CDR3 extends over 14 amino acids. V lost 5 bases to trimming and J lost 4 bases, with 15 bases between them. Germline CDR1 SGHRS, CDR2 YFSETQ. CDR3 DNA sequence: TGCGCCAGCAGTAATAGGACGGCGGGAGAGACCCAGTACTTC. It yields the protein CASSNRTAGETQYF. Supplemented by reference TRBV5-1 and TRBJ2-5, the full variable domain reads KAGVTQTPRYLIKTRGQQVTLSCSPISGHRSVSWYQQTPGQGLQFLFEYFSETQRNKGNFPGRFSGRQFSNSRSEMNVSTLELGDSALYLCASSNRTAGETQYFGPGTRLLVL.

This clonotype showed up just a few times. The chain employs TRBV5-1 and TRBJ2-1, with D uncertain. Germline CDR1 reads SGHRS; CDR2 reads YFSETQ. This CDR3 spans 14 amino acids. V lost 0 bases and J 7 bases, leaving 11 bases between the germline ends. The CDR3, as DNA: TGCGCCAGCAGCTTGGGCGATTTTACGAATGAGCAGTTCTTC. Translation: CASSLGDFTNEQFF.

In this sample, this clonotype turned up a few times. The chain has TRBV7-6 and TRBJ1-6; possibly TRBD1 for D (6 bases). This CDR3 has 15 amino acids. V dropped 2 bases and J dropped 16 bases, with 21 bases sitting between them. Per germline, CDR1 SGHVS and CDR2 FNYEAQ. The CDR3 sequence: CASSLYETGLGSLHF. CDR3 coding DNA: TGTGCCAGCAGCTTATATGAGACAGGCTTAGGGTCTCTCCACTTT.

V is TRBV11-2 and J is TRBJ1-6; D is undetermined. This CDR3 spans 12 amino acids. Trimming removed 3 bases from V and 11 bases from J, with 8 bases in between. Germline V CDR1 and CDR2: SGHAT, FQNNGV. DNA for the CDR3: TGTGCCAGCAGCTTCCCGGGAACACCCCTCCACTTT. Translated, it gives CASSFPGTPLHF.

This clonotype was picked up a small number of times. The junction does not match germline at one end; this may be a read error. The chain joins TRBV14 to TRBJ2-1, with TRBD1 matching 7 bases. This CDR3 is 18 amino acids long. Germline V lookup: CDR1 SGHDN, CDR2 FVKESK. CDR3 in amino acids: CASSQGQVRGSSYNEQFF. DNA of the CDR3: TGTGCCAGCAGTCAAGGACAGGTTAGGGGCAGCTCCTACAATGAGCAGTTCTTC.

The sample holds a few counts of this clonotype. The chain combines TRBV27 with TRBJ2-7; no reliable D call. CDR3 length: 15 residues. V was cut by 3 bases and J by 3 bases, with 15 bases left in between. CDR1 MNHEY and CDR2 SMNVEV come from the germline V gene (reference sequence). This chain's CDR3 is CASSFIQGHYYEQYF. CDR3 DNA: TGTGCCAGCAGTTTTATCCAAGGTCATTACTACGAGCAGTACTTC.

This clonotype came up a few times. The V and J genes are TRBV20-1 and TRBJ2-1, with TRBD2 identical over 9 bases. V gave up 3 bases and J gave up 6 bases; unmatched junction bases: 12. Germline V gives CDR1 DFQATT, CDR2 SNEGSKA (reference sequence). This CDR3 is 16 amino acids long. CDR3: CSASPILAGWGNEQFF. In nucleotides, the CDR3 is TGCAGTGCTAGTCCTATTCTAGCGGGGTGGGGCAATGAGCAGTTCTTC.

The gene calls are TRBV20-1 and TRBJ2-7, with no clear D. The germline CDR1 and CDR2 sequences are DFQATT and SNEGSKA (reference sequence). Trimming stripped 3 bases from V and 3 bases from J, with 12 bases between. This CDR3 comprises 13 residues. Here the CDR3 reads CSASTPGYYEQYV. DNA for the CDR3: TGCAGTGCTAGCACCCCCGGATACTACGAGCAGTACGTC.

This clonotype was seen repeatedly, ten times or more. This sequence joins TRBV5-1 and TRBJ1-5, with D possibly TRBD1 on 6 matching bases. V lost 1 base and J lost 4, with 12 bases in between. Germline CDR1 SGHRS, CDR2 YFSETQ. The CDR3 runs 15 residues. The CDR3 loop reads CASSLSTGVNQPQHF. The CDR3 DNA is TGCGCCAGCAGCTTGTCGACAGGAGTTAATCAGCCCCAGCATTTT.

This clonotype was counted many times. This chain uses TRBV12-3 or TRBV12-4 with TRBJ2-1; the D call may be TRBD1 or TRBD2 (5 bases each). The CDR3 consists of 12 residues. V lost 4 bases and J lost 4, with 5 bases in between. The CDR3 DNA reads as TGTGCCAGCAGTTGGGGGTACAATGAGCAGTTCTTC. As protein: CASSWGYNEQFF.

The V and J genes are TRBV29-1 and TRBJ2-3, with TRBD2 as a possible D gene (7 bases). The germline V gene has CDR1 SQVTM and CDR2 ANQGSEA. The V end lost 8 bases, the J end lost 0 bases, and 18 bases lay between the germline ends. The CDR3 is 15 amino acids. The CDR3 sequence is CSIVGGLTSTDTQYF. The CDR3 DNA reads TGCAGCATCGTGGGGGGGCTTACTAGCACAGATACGCAGTATTTT.

The chain carries TRBV10-3 and TRBJ1-6; TRBD1 might be the D (5 bases). V was shortened by 6 bases and J by 11 bases, with 14 bases between the two germline ends. The CDR3 length is 13 residues. Germline V gene data show CDR1 as ENHRY and CDR2 as SYGVKD. The CDR3 protein is CAIRGTHDTPLHF. In nucleotides, the CDR3 is TGTGCCATCAGAGGGACTCACGATACACCCCTCCACTTT.

At least ten counts were recorded for this clonotype. The V and J genes are TRBV5-1 and TRBJ1-6; D not resolved. CDR1 and CDR2 from the germline V gene are SGHRS and YFSETQ. Deletions cut 0 bases from V and 7 bases from J, with 8 bases between. CDR3 length: 14 amino acids. The chain's CDR3 is CASSLEGNNSPLHF. CDR3 sequence (DNA): TGCGCCAGCAGCTTGGAGGGTAACAATTCACCCCTCCACTTT.

This clonotype was seen a few times. The gene calls are TRBV5-1 and TRBJ2-2; TRBD2 matches 7 bases. The CDR3 runs 17 residues. Germline V CDR1 and CDR2: SGHRS, YFSETQ. J gave up 0 bases and V 2 bases, and 7 bases lay outside the gene matches. This CDR3 reads CASSFGPGTTNTGELFF. CDR3 DNA: TGCGCCAGCAGCTTTGGCCCCGGGACTACGAACACCGGGGAGCTGTTTTTT.

The chain has TRBV3-1 and TRBJ1-2; D is unresolved. The CDR3 has 13 amino acids. CDR1 and CDR2 from the germline V gene are LGHDT and YNNKEL (reference sequence). Trimming cost V 0 bases and J 5 bases, with 7 bases left between them. CDR3 protein: CASSQEARYGYTF. The CDR3 DNA sequence: TGTGCCAGCAGCCAAGAGGCACGTTATGGCTACACCTTC.